This entry lists 18 T cell receptor beta chains sequenced from one sample in a study of T cell responses to AZD1222 COVID-19 vaccine (dated by TCRdb to the early 2020s). The time point label of this sample denotes: about 28 days (+/-7) after the second vaccine dose. Receptor libraries were prepared by the immunoSEQ multiplex PCR assay. As stored in TCRdb, this immuneACCESS dataset retains in-frame rearrangements with V and J assigned. A fraction of the clones does not appear; measured against another copy, unresolved V genes explain less than half of the discrepancy, and the remainder lacks a known reason. This sample is represented by over 90,000 clones; 80% to 95% of them were singletons. The ten top clones hold 3.1% of the sample. This specimen was peripheral blood, taken 28 days after the second AZD1222 dose. Every receptor here comes from an adult who received the AZD1222 COVID-19 vaccine.

V gene TRBV2 combines with J gene TRBJ1-1, with D unclear. The germline CDR1 and CDR2 sequences are SNHLY and FYNNEI. This CDR3 spans 13 amino acids. Trimming shortened V by 7 bases and J by 0 bases, and 9 bases separated the two germline ends. The CDR3 sequence is CASTRIMNTEAFF. The CDR3 DNA is TGTGCCAGCACACGGATCATGAACACTGAAGCTTTCTTT.

The chain joins TRBV5-1 to TRBJ2-7; weak D call: TRBD1 (6 bases). V lost 3 bases, J lost 1 base, and 11 bases lay in between. This CDR3 comprises 14 residues. The germline gives CDR1 SGHRS, CDR2 YFSETQ. CDR3 nucleotides: TGCGCCAGCAGCTACCCGACAGGTTCCTACGAGCAGTACTTC. It encodes CASSYPTGSYEQYF.

This clone was seen a single time. The V and J genes are TRBV11-2 and TRBJ1-4; D unclear. The CDR3 is made up of 12 amino acids. Germline V gene lookup returns CDR1 SGHAT and CDR2 FQNNGV. The V end was cut by 6 bases, the J end by 3 bases, with 5 bases between. CDR3 sequence: CASRGPNEKLFF. The CDR3 DNA sequence: TGTGCCAGCAGGGGCCCTAATGAAAAACTGTTTTTT.

The chain combines TRBV4-2 with TRBJ1-5; possible D gene TRBD1, 6 bases. Trimming left V 0 bases short and J 2 bases short, with 8 bases between. From germline, CDR1 is LGHNA and CDR2 YNFKEQ. The CDR3 is 15 residues long. The CDR3, as DNA: TGTGCCAGCAGCCAAGAGCGACAGGGCAATCAGCCCCAGCATTTT. As protein: CASSQERQGNQPQHF.

This chain uses TRBV5-1 with TRBJ2-7, with 10 bases identical to TRBD1. With V trimmed by 0 bases and J by 6 bases, 3 bases remained unmatched. CDR3 size: 14 residues. Germline CDR1 SGHRS, CDR2 YFSETQ. The CDR3 protein is CASSLGGQGSEQYF. The CDR3 nucleotides are TGCGCCAGCAGCTTGGGGGGACAGGGGAGCGAGCAGTACTTC.

This clone was observed a single time. It is unclear where the CDR3 begins or ends on the DNA, so no DNA is shown, and the CDR3 is as TCRdb lists it. V gene TRBV19 combines with J gene TRBJ1-5. Germline V gene sequence: CDR1 LNHDA, CDR2 SQIVND (reference sequence). The CDR3 is made up of 15 amino acids, end residues included. Here the CDR3 reads CASTSGHRGNQPQHF.

This chain connects TRBV5-4 to TRBJ1-4; a weak D match, TRBD1 (6 bases). The V gene's germline CDR1 is SGHNT and CDR2 YYREEE (reference sequence). This CDR3 spans 15 amino acids. Trimming left V 0 bases short and J 5 bases short, with 11 bases between. The CDR3 region is CASSLAQGRNEKLFF. The CDR3 bases are TGTGCCAGCAGCTTGGCCCAGGGGAGAAATGAAAAACTGTTTTTT.

The V gene is TRBV5-6, the J gene TRBJ1-2, with D perhaps TRBD1 (6 bases). The CDR3 is made up of 13 amino acids. Germline loops: CDR1 SGHDT, CDR2 YYEEEE. Trimming stripped 4 bases from V and 2 bases from J, with 9 bases between. The CDR3 loop is CASSPGQNYGYTF. CDR3 coding DNA: TGTGCCAGCAGCCCGGGACAAAACTATGGCTACACCTTC.

The V call is TRBV6-4, the J call TRBJ2-1; 13 bases line up with TRBD2. Germline V CDR1 and CDR2: MRHNA, SNTAGT. The CDR3 has 17 amino acids. J was trimmed by 1 base and V by 6 bases; bases with no gene match: 6. CDR3 region: CASSRTSGGVSYNEQFF. CDR3 nucleotides: TGTGCCAGCAGCCGGACTAGCGGGGGAGTTTCCTACAATGAGCAGTTCTTC.

This rearrangement joins TRBV5-6 to TRBJ2-7, with 10 bases matching TRBD2. The junction had 6 bases not matched to a gene; V was cut back by 2 bases and J by 4 bases. Germline V lookup: CDR1 SGHDT, CDR2 YYEEEE. The CDR3 is 15 residues long. The CDR3 DNA reads as TGTGCCAGCAGCTTTGCCAGCGGGGGGGCTTACGAGCAGTACTTC. Its translation is CASSFASGGAYEQYF. The full variable domain, its missing parts supplied by reference TRBV5-6 and TRBJ2-7, is DAGVTQSPTHLIKTRGQQVTLRCSPKSGHDTVSWYQQALGQGPQFIFQYYEEEERQRGNFPDRFSGHQFPNYSSELNVNALLLGDSALYLCASSFASGGAYEQYFGPGTRLTVT.

The chain uses TRBV29-1 and TRBJ1-2; unclear D gene. V gave up 3 bases and J gave up 2 bases, with 7 bases separating them. The CDR3 consists of 12 residues. Germline CDR1 is SQVTM and CDR2 is ANQGSEA. The DNA for the CDR3 is TGCAGCGTTGAGTGGTCGAACTATGGCTACACCTTC. Its translation is CSVEWSNYGYTF.

The chain combines TRBV5-1 with TRBJ1-1, with 9 bases lining up with TRBD1. CDR1 SGHRS and CDR2 YFSETQ come from the germline V gene. Trimming removed 4 bases from V and 1 base from J; junction bases left unmatched: 2. The CDR3 has 14 amino acids. CDR3 protein: CASSRGQGNTEAFF. The CDR3 DNA reads as TGCGCCAGCAGCAGGGGACAGGGGAACACTGAAGCTTTCTTT.

This rearrangement joins TRBV6-5 to TRBJ2-7, with D possibly being TRBD1 (6 bases). The germline V and J ends were trimmed by 6 bases and 7 bases, with 19 bases remaining between them. This CDR3 comprises 14 residues. Germline V lookup: CDR1 MNHEY, CDR2 SVGAGI. The CDR3 DNA reads TGTGCCAGCAGGGTTGATTCAGGGGCTCGGGAGCAGTACTTC. Its protein product is CASRVDSGAREQYF.

This chain links TRBV5-6 with TRBJ1-6; no reliable D call. V lost 2 bases and J 0 bases, leaving 9 bases between the germline ends. Germline V CDR1 and CDR2: SGHDT, YYEEEE. This CDR3 is built from 16 residues. For the CDR3, the DNA is TGTGCCAGCAGCTTCATCGGGAGCTCCTATAATTCACCCCTCCACTTT. Translating it yields CASSFIGSSYNSPLHF.

The table lists this clone with a count of one. V gene TRBV9 combines with J gene TRBJ2-2, with D perhaps matching TRBD1 (5 bases). CDR3 size: 16 residues. With 0 bases removed from V and 1 base from J, the gap between germline ends came to 10 bases. CDR1 and CDR2 from the germline V gene are SGDLS and YYNGEE. CDR3 DNA sequence: TGTGCCAGCAGCGTAGGTGGACACAAGAACACCGGGGAGCTGTTTTTT. Translation: CASSVGGHKNTGELFF. Together with reference TRBV9 and TRBJ2-2, the CDR3 gives the full variable domain: DSGVTQTPKHLITATGQRVTLRCSPRSGDLSVYWYQQSLDQGLQFLIQYYNGEERAKGNILERFSAQQFPDLHSELNLSSLELGDSALYFCASSVGGHKNTGELFFGEGSRLTVL.

This clone was counted once. The chain has TRBV19 and TRBJ1-1, with D uncertain. Per germline, CDR1 LNHDA and CDR2 SQIVND (reference sequence). V lost 5 bases, J lost 3 bases, and 16 bases lay in between. There are 15 residues in the CDR3. The CDR3 loop reads CASSVGGGQDTEAFF. The CDR3 DNA is TGTGCCAGTAGTGTAGGTGGTGGGCAGGACACTGAAGCTTTCTTT.

This clone occurred once. The chain carries TRBV5-1 and TRBJ2-7; D may be TRBD1 (6 bases). Germline CDR1 reads SGHRS; CDR2 reads YFSETQ. The CDR3 totals 15 residues. V lost 0 bases and J 7 bases, leaving 17 bases between the germline ends. The CDR3 sequence: CASSLAQGQIYEQYF. The DNA for the CDR3 is TGCGCCAGCAGCTTGGCCCAGGGGCAGATCTATGAGCAGTACTTC.

This clone was picked up one time. V and J are TRBV29-1 and TRBJ1-2, with no clear D. Trimming removed 2 bases at V and 3 bases at J, with 7 bases between. The CDR3 sequence is 12 residues long. Germline V CDR1 and CDR2: SQVTM, ANQGSEA. The CDR3 region is CSVERLDYGYTF. The CDR3 DNA sequence: TGCAGCGTTGAAAGGCTGGACTATGGCTACACCTTC.